This T cell receptor (beta chain) was recovered during a study of PD-1 blockade in classical Hodgkin lymphoma. Study results and caveats: At C4D1, TCR diversity had climbed significantly for CD4+ cells, though not for CD8+ cells.

Each patient's relapse followed autologous stem cell transplantation, and brentuximab vedotin exposure varied. Assay used: immunoSEQ multiplex PCR; TCRdb lists only in-frame clones, some missing. The sample lists about 31,000 clones, 70% to 85% occurring once. The CDR3 contains 16 residues. In regard to this clone: Its antigen is still unknown.

Sequences were derived from peripheral blood mononuclear cells (PBMCs), sampled before the second cycle of nivolumab. The V call is TRBV21-1, the J call TRBJ1-2. TRBV21-1 is described as a pseudogene. The clonotype was recovered from a human donor with classical Hodgkin lymphoma. The CDR3 is CASSKSQSLYSNGYTF. The CDR3 coding sequence is TGTGCCAGCAGCAAATCCCAAAGTTTGTATTCCAATGGCTACACCTTC.